Presented here are 21 T cell receptor beta chains from one specimen sequenced in a study. TCRdb used MiXCR to reprocess the RT-PCR reads, holding one entry per CDR3 protein. Of 550,000 to 750,000 distinct CDR3 sequences listed, approximately 14% are singletons. Sequencing was performed on memory CD4+ T cells from blood. Receptors were obtained from a female donor in good health, serving as a healthy control.

This clonotype occurred many times. The rearrangement uses TRBV12-3 or TRBV12-4 and TRBJ2-7; 7 nucleotides align to TRBD1. Trimming removed 4 bases from V and 6 bases from J; junction bases left unmatched: 6. The CDR3 has 13 residues. CDR3 sequence (DNA): TGTGCCAGCAGTTCTGAAAGGGGGCTCGAGCAGTACTTC. Amino acids: CASSSERGLEQYF.

A few counts support this clonotype. This chain uses TRBV25-1 with TRBJ1-1; D is undetermined. Germline V CDR1 and CDR2: MGHDK, SYGVNS. The CDR3 loop spans 11 amino acids. The V gene lost 8 bases and the J gene lost 1 base, with 5 bases spanning the gap. The CDR3 DNA sequence: TGTGCCAGCGCCAAGAACACTGAAGCTTTCTTT. Its protein product is CASAKNTEAFF.

This clonotype was seen at least ten times. The gene calls are TRBV5-1 and TRBJ2-2; no definite D call. V was trimmed by 0 bases and J by 5 bases, leaving 5 bases between them. Germline assignment: CDR1 SGHRS and CDR2 YFSETQ. The CDR3 is made up of 13 amino acids. This CDR3 is CASSLEGTGELFF. DNA for the CDR3: TGCGCCAGCAGCTTGGAGGGAACCGGGGAGCTGTTTTTT.

The chain is built from TRBV2 and TRBJ2-7, with D possibly called TRBD1 or TRBD2 (5 bases each). The V end was cut by 4 bases, the J end by 7 bases, with 14 bases between. Germline values: CDR1 SNHLY, CDR2 FYNNEI. The CDR3 covers 13 residues. In DNA form, the CDR3 reads TGTGCCAGCAGTGGGGACCGGGGTTGGGAGCAGTACTTC. Amino acid sequence: CASSGDRGWEQYF.

This clonotype came up a few times. The gene calls are TRBV27 and TRBJ2-7, with D possibly being TRBD1 (6 bases). The CDR3 is 14 amino acids. V was shortened by 5 bases and J by 3 bases, with 14 bases between the two germline ends. The germline V gene has CDR1 MNHEY and CDR2 SMNVEV (reference sequence). In nucleotides, the CDR3 is TGTGCCAGCAGTGTCAACAGGGCTGGCTACGAGCAGTACTTC. It yields the protein CASSVNRAGYEQYF.

This rearrangement joins TRBV29-1 to TRBJ1-1, with 12 bases that match TRBD1. This CDR3 comprises 13 residues. CDR1 is SQVTM and CDR2 is ANQGSEA in the germline V gene. The V gene end was trimmed by 7 bases and the J gene end by 4 bases; junction bases not matched to a gene: 4. The CDR3 loop is CSAWGQGATEAFF. The DNA for the CDR3 is TGCAGCGCCTGGGGACAGGGGGCCACTGAAGCTTTCTTT.

The chain couples TRBV7-6 to TRBJ2-5, with D perhaps TRBD2 (6 bases). CDR1 and CDR2 from the germline V gene are SGHVS and FNYEAQ. V dropped 2 bases and J dropped 5 bases, with 12 bases sitting between them. The CDR3 has 14 amino acids. CDR3 nucleotides: TGTGCCAGCAGCTTAATGGGCGGGACGGAGACCCAGTACTTC. Its protein is CASSLMGGTETQYF.

This clonotype appeared a few times. The rearrangement joins TRBV6-6 to TRBJ1-2, with D tentatively TRBD1 (6 bases). Trimming removed 5 bases from V and 0 bases from J, with 16 bases in between. This CDR3 comprises 16 residues. Germline CDR1 reads MNHNY; CDR2 reads SVGAGI (reference sequence). The DNA of the CDR3 is TGTGCCAGCAGTACGTCTCAGGGGCTGTCTAACTATGGCTACACCTTC. This codes for CASSTSQGLSNYGYTF.

This clonotype was seen more than once but under ten times. This chain uses TRBV11-2 with TRBJ2-7, with D uncertain. V gave up 0 bases and J gave up 2 bases, with 11 bases separating them. Germline CDR1 is SGHAT and CDR2 is FQNNGV. The CDR3 has 15 residues. Written as DNA, the CDR3 is TGTGCCAGCAGCTTAGATCAGGTCACCACCTACGAGCAGTACTTC. Protein product: CASSLDQVTTYEQYF.

This clonotype was observed a handful of times. The chain uses TRBV12-3 or TRBV12-4 and TRBJ1-5; D is undetermined. This CDR3 has 14 residues. The germline V and J ends were trimmed by 3 bases and 0 bases, with 6 bases remaining between them. The CDR3, as DNA: TGTGCCAGCAGTTTCCTCCATAGCAATCAGCCCCAGCATTTT. Translation gives CASSFLHSNQPQHF.

This clonotype has just a few counts. This sequence joins TRBV29-1 and TRBJ1-2; D might be TRBD1 (6 bases). V lost 7 bases to trimming and J lost 8 bases, with 17 bases between them. The CDR3 has 12 amino acids. Looked up from germline, CDR1 is SQVTM and CDR2 is ANQGSEA. The DNA of the CDR3 is TGCAGCGCCTGGCGGTCAGGGGAAGGCTACACCTTC. Translating gives CSAWRSGEGYTF.

This clonotype was observed a few times. The chain employs TRBV27 and TRBJ2-5, with 8 nucleotides matching TRBD1. CDR1 and CDR2 (germline): MNHEY, SMNVEV (reference sequence). V shed 1 base and J 4 bases; nucleotides not matched to a gene: 5. The CDR3 has 15 amino acids. The CDR3 loop is CASSLLVGTGETQYF. The DNA for the CDR3 is TGTGCCAGCAGTTTATTGGTAGGGACAGGAGAGACCCAGTACTTC.

This clonotype was counted many times. The chain employs TRBV7-9 and TRBJ1-3, with 8 bases fitting TRBD1. V lost 4 bases and J lost 4; bases outside the gene matches: 3. The V gene's germline CDR1 is SEHNR and CDR2 FQNEAQ (reference sequence). This CDR3 has 14 residues. CDR3 residues: CASSSTGVGNTIYF. The CDR3 DNA is TGTGCCAGCAGCTCGACAGGGGTCGGAAACACCATATATTTT. The whole variable domain, remainder taken from reference TRBV7-9 and TRBJ1-3, is DTGVSQNPRHKITKRGQNVTFRCDPISEHNRLYWYRQTLGQGPEFLTYFQNEAQLEKSRLLSDRFSAERPKGSFSTLEIQRTEQGDSAMYLCASSSTGVGNTIYFGEGSWLTVV.

This clonotype was detected ten times or more. This sequence joins TRBV29-1 and TRBJ1-2, with D hard to call. Germline CDR1 SQVTM, CDR2 ANQGSEA. Deletions cut 2 bases from V and 4 bases from J, with 8 bases between. The CDR3 length is 12 residues. CDR3: CSVEQSVYGYTF. In DNA form, the CDR3 reads TGCAGCGTTGAACAGTCCGTCTATGGCTACACCTTC. Full variable domain (remainder filled in from reference TRBV29-1 and TRBJ1-2): SAVISQKPSRDICQRGTSLTIQCQVDSQVTMMFWYRQQPGQSLTLIATANQGSEATYESGFVIDKFPISRPNLTFSTLTVSNMSPEDSSIYLCSVEQSVYGYTFGSGTRLTVV.

This clonotype occurred a few times. The chain recombines TRBV6-6 with TRBJ1-2, with 9 bases aligning to TRBD1. Germline CDR1 is MNHNY and CDR2 is SVGAGI (reference sequence). The CDR3 contains 13 residues. V lost 6 bases and J lost 6; bases outside the gene matches: 5. The CDR3, as DNA: TGTGCCAGCAGAACCGGGACAGGGCATGGCTACACCTTC. Encoded protein: CASRTGTGHGYTF.

This clonotype was seen a few times. This chain uses TRBV5-1 with TRBJ1-1; 9 bases are shared with TRBD1. The trim removed 7 bases at V and 4 bases at J, leaving 5 bases unmatched. Germline-derived CDR1 and CDR2 are SGHRS and YFSETQ. CDR3 length: 13 amino acids. CDR3 sequence: CASAQGASTEAFF. For the CDR3, the DNA is TGCGCCAGCGCACAGGGGGCGAGCACTGAAGCTTTCTTT. Full variable domain (remainder filled in from reference TRBV5-1 and TRBJ1-1): KAGVTQTPRYLIKTRGQQVTLSCSPISGHRSVSWYQQTPGQGLQFLFEYFSETQRNKGNFPGRFSGRQFSNSRSEMNVSTLELGDSALYLCASAQGASTEAFFGQGTRLTVV.

The gene calls are TRBV5-1 and TRBJ1-2; the D is unclear. V gave up 0 bases and J gave up 2 bases, with 5 bases separating them. The CDR3 length is 13 residues. Germline assignment: CDR1 SGHRS and CDR2 YFSETQ. CDR3 loop: CASSLVLNYGYTF. CDR3 bases: TGCGCCAGCAGCTTGGTTCTGAACTATGGCTACACCTTC.

CDR3 amino acids: CASSLVVTYGPSPQPQHF. CDR3 sequence (DNA): TGTGCCAGCAGCTTGGTTGTTACTTACGGTCCCTCCCCTCAGCCCCAGCATTTT. The chain carries TRBV5-8 and TRBJ1-5; D uncertain. Trimming shortened V by 0 bases and J by 6 bases, and 22 bases separated the two germline ends. From germline, CDR1 is SGHTS and CDR2 YDEGEE. This CDR3 spans 18 amino acids.

The V call is TRBV12-3 or TRBV12-4, the J call TRBJ1-3; D is ambiguous. The V and J ends lost 6 bases and 1 base respectively, with 7 bases between them. The CDR3 is made up of 13 amino acids. This chain's CDR3 is CASRVGSGNTIYF. The CDR3 coding sequence is TGTGCCAGCAGGGTGGGATCTGGAAACACCATATATTTT.

This clonotype was counted a few times. The CDR3 nucleotides are TGTGCCAGCAGCCTTAGGGACGGTAACGAGCAGTACTTC. Translating gives CASSLRDGNEQYF. This chain links TRBV3-1 with TRBJ2-7; D is possibly TRBD1 or TRBD2 (5 bases each). Germline assignment: CDR1 LGHDT and CDR2 YNNKEL (reference sequence). The CDR3 contains 13 residues. V was clipped by 4 bases and J by 5 bases, with 12 bases between them.

This clonotype appeared a few times. The J gene is TRBJ2-3, the V gene TRBV7-9; 7 nucleotides agree with TRBD2. V lost 5 bases, J lost 7 bases, and 3 bases stayed unmatched. The CDR3 spans 12 residues. CDR1 and CDR2 from the germline V gene are SEHNR and FQNEAQ (reference sequence). The CDR3: CASSTGGNTQYF. In DNA form, the CDR3 reads TGTGCCAGCAGCACCGGGGGGAATACGCAGTATTTT.